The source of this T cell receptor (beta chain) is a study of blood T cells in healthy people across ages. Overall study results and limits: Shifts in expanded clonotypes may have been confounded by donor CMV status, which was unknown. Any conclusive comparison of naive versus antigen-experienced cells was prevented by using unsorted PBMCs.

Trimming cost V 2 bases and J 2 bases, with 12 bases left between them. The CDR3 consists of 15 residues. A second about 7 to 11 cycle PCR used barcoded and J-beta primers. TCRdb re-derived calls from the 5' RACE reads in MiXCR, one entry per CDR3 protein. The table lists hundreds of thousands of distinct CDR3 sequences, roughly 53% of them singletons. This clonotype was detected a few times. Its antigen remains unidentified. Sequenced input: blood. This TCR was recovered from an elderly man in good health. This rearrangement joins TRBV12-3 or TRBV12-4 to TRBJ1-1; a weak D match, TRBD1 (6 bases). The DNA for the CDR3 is TGTGCCAGCAGTTTAATGCAGGGGACTAACACTGAAGCTTTCTTT. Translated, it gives CASSLMQGTNTEAFF.